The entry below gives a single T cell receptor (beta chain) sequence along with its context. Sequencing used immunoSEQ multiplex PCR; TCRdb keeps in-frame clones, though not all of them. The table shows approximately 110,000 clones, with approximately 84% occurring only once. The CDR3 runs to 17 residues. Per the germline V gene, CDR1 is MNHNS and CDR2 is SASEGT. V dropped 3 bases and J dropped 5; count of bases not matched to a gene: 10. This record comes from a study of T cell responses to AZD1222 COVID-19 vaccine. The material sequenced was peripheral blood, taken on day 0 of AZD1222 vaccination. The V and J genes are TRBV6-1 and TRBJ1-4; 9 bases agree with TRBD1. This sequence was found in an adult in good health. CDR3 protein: CASSDDAGTGRNEKLFF. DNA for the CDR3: TGTGCCAGCAGTGACGATGCCGGGACAGGGCGGAATGAAAAACTGTTTTTT.